The source of this TCR beta chain is a study of T cell responses to AZD1222 COVID-19 vaccine. The data were produced by immunoSEQ multiplex PCR, yet TCRdb's version contains in-frame clones alone and is incomplete. The sample gives more than 110,000 clones, approximately 90% of which show up once; 3% to 4% is in the top ten. Whole-study findings and limits: It should be noted that donors were predominantly white British and more often female, and clonal diversity was possibly underestimated.

This clone is a singleton in its sample. Its specificity is unknown. The CDR3 length is 13 residues. Germline assignment: CDR1 SGHVS and CDR2 FNYEAQ. Trimming took 5 bases from V and 5 from J, leaving 9 bases between them. The analysis combined second doses at about 4 or about 12 weeks. The chain combines TRBV7-6 with TRBJ2-2; D not certain. Material: peripheral blood, obtained 28 days after the second AZD1222 dose. The TCR was taken from an adult who received the AZD1222 COVID-19 vaccine. The CDR3: CASSIDPTGELFF. The CDR3 coding sequence is TGTGCCAGCAGCATCGACCCGACCGGGGAGCTGTTTTTT. The variable domain in full, with the rest retrieved from reference TRBV7-6 and TRBJ2-2, is GAGVSQSPRYKVTKRGQDVALRCDPISGHVSLYWYRQALGQGPEFLTYFNYEAQQDKSGLPNDRFSAERPEGSISTLTIQRTEQRDSAMYRCASSIDPTGELFFGEGSRLTVL.